The 8 T cell receptor beta chains given below trace back to one sample, sequenced in a study of T-cell memory formation after mild COVID-19. Each CDR3 protein gets one entry after TCRdb re-called the 5' RACE reads with MiXCR. The sample shows 450,000 to 700,000 distinct CDR3 sequences, roughly 17% of them seen only once. What was sequenced was PBMCs or a T cell subset sorted from them (not recorded which). The receptors here all came from an adult woman who had mild COVID-19 (a few samples of this study predate the infection). Cell type and time point are not known.

The table lists this clonotype with a count of one. The chain joins TRBV6-4 to TRBJ2-2; a possible D gene is TRBD1 (6 bases). Trimming removed 5 bases at V and 6 bases at J, with 16 bases between. CDR1 is MRHNA and CDR2 is SNTAGT in the germline V gene. The CDR3 has 15 amino acids. The CDR3 sequence: CASSPSGEASGELFF. CDR3 coding DNA: TGTGCCAGCAGTCCATCAGGGGAAGCGTCCGGGGAGCTGTTTTTT.

This clonotype was observed a handful of times. CDR3 sequence (DNA): TGTGCCAGCAGATTGGACAGGGTGAACTATGGCTACACCTTC. Encoded protein: CASRLDRVNYGYTF. V is TRBV6-1 and J is TRBJ1-2; TRBD1 matches at 8 bases. V lost 6 bases, J lost 2 bases, and 5 bases stayed unmatched. The germline V gene has CDR1 MNHNS and CDR2 SASEGT. The CDR3 has 14 residues.

This clonotype was detected a few times. The chain links TRBV27 to TRBJ1-1; the match to TRBD1 covers 9 bases. The V gene end was trimmed by 7 bases and the J gene end by 6 bases; junction bases not matched to a gene: 9. CDR1 is MNHEY and CDR2 is SMNVEV in the germline V gene (reference sequence). The CDR3 is made up of 14 amino acids. The CDR3 coding sequence is TGTGCCAGCATCCCGGGACAGGGAAGTTCTGAAGCTTTCTTT. Translation: CASIPGQGSSEAFF.

The V gene is TRBV7-6, the J gene TRBJ2-7; 7 nucleotides line up with TRBD1. The V and J ends lost 4 bases and 8 bases, in that order; junction bases with no gene match: 8. Germline V gene sequence: CDR1 SGHVS, CDR2 FNYEAQ. This CDR3 contains 13 residues. The CDR3 loop is CASSSGQVTQQYF. As DNA, the CDR3 is TGTGCCAGCAGCTCCGGACAGGTTACGCAGCAGTACTTC.

The V call is TRBV6-5, the J call TRBJ2-7; unclear D gene. Germline CDR1 MNHEY, CDR2 SVGAGI. This CDR3 has 15 residues. Trimming stripped 5 bases from V and 6 bases from J, with 20 bases between. The DNA of the CDR3 is TGTGCCAGCAGTGCGGCACTGCCAGATAGTTGCGAGCAGTACTTC. Translated, it gives CASSAALPDSCEQYF.

This clonotype was counted only a few times. V is TRBV20-1 and J is TRBJ1-6; D ambiguous. V was trimmed by 3 bases and J by 0 bases, leaving 6 bases between them. Germline CDR1 DFQATT, CDR2 SNEGSKA (reference sequence). CDR3 length: 14 residues. The CDR3 reads CSARDGSYNSPLHF. The DNA for the CDR3 is TGCAGTGCTAGGGACGGCTCCTATAATTCACCCCTCCACTTT.

This chain connects TRBV5-1 to TRBJ2-2; weak D call: TRBD2 (6 bases). Germline values: CDR1 SGHRS, CDR2 YFSETQ. This CDR3 has 15 amino acids. The V end lost 3 bases, the J end lost 6 bases, and 15 bases lay between the germline ends. DNA for the CDR3: TGCGCCAGCAGCTCCTCGACTAGTCAGGCCGGGGAGCTGTTTTTT. Translating it yields CASSSSTSQAGELFF.

The V gene is TRBV10-3, the J gene TRBJ2-1; TRBD2 matches 7 bases. Per germline, CDR1 ENHRY and CDR2 SYGVKD. The CDR3 has 15 residues. J was trimmed by 5 bases and V by 6 bases; bases with no gene match: 10. CDR3 bases: TGTGCCATCAGAAAGCTAAGCGGGACGAACAATGAGCAGTTCTTC. Translating it yields CAIRKLSGTNNEQFF.